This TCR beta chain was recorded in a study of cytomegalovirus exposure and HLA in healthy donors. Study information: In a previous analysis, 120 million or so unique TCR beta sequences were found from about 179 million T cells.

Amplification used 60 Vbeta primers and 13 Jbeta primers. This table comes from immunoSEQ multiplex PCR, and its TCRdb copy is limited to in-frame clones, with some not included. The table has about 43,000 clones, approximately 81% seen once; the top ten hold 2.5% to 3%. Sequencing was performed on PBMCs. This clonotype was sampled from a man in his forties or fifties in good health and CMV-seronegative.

The CDR3 loop is CASSFGGGHGQPQHF. As DNA, the CDR3 is TGTGCCAGCAGCTTCGGGGGGGGTCATGGCCAGCCCCAGCATTTT. This rearrangement joins TRBV7-9 to TRBJ1-5, with D tentatively TRBD1 (5 bases). Germline V gene lookup returns CDR1 SEHNR and CDR2 FQNEAQ (reference sequence). This CDR3 is built from 15 residues. Trimming removed 3 bases from V and 7 bases from J, with 16 bases in between.